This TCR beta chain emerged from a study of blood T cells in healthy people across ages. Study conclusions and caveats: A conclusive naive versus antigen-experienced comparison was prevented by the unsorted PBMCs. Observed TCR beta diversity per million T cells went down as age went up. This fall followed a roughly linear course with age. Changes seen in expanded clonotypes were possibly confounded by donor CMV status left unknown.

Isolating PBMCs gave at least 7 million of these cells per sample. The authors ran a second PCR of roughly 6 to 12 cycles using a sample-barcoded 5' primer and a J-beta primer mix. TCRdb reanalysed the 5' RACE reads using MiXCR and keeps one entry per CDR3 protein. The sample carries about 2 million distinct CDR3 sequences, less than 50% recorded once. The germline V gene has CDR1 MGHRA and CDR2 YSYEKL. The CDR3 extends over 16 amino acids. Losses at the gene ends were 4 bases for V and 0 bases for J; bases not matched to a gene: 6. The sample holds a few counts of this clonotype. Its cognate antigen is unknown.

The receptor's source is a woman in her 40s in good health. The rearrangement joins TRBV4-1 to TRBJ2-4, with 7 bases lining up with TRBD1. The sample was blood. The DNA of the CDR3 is TGCGCCAGCAGCCCGACAGGGAACCTAGCCAAAAACATTCAGTACTTC. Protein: CASSPTGNLAKNIQYF.